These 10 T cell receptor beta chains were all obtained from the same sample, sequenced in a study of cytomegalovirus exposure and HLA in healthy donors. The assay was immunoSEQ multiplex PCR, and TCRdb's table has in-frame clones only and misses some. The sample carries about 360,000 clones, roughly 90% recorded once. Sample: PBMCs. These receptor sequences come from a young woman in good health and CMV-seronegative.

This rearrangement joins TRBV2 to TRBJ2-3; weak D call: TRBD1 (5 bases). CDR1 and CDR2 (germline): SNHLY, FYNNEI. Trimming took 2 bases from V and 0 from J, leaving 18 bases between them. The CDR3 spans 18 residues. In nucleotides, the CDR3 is TGTGCCAGCAGTGAAACCGGGTGGGGCCCTTCTAGCACAGATACGCAGTATTTT. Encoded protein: CASSETGWGPSSTDTQYF.

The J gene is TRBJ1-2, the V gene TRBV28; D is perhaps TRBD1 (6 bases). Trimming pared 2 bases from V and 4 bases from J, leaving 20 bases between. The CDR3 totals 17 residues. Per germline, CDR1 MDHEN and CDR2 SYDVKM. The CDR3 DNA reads TGTGCCAGCAGTTTAAACGGCGGGGGCCGGAGTTCCTATGGCTACACCTTC. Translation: CASSLNGGGRSSYGYTF.

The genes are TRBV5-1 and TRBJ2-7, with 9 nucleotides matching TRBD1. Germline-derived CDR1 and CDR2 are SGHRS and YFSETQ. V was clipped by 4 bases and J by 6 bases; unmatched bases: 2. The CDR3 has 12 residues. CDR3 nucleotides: TGCGCCAGCAGCACGGGACAGGGCGAGCAGTACTTC. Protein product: CASSTGQGEQYF.

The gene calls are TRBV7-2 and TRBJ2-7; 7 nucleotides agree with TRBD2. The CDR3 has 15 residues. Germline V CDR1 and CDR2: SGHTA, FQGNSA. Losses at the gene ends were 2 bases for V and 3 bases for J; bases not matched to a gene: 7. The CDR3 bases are TGTGCCAGCAGCTTAAGGGGTGGGACTAACTACGAGCAGTACTTC. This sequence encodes CASSLRGGTNYEQYF.

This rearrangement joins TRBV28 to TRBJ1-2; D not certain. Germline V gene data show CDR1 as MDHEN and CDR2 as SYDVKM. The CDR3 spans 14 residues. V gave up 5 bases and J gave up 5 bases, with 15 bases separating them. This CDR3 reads CASSREGQPYGYTF. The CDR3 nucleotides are TGTGCCAGCAGTCGGGAAGGGCAGCCTTATGGCTACACCTTC.

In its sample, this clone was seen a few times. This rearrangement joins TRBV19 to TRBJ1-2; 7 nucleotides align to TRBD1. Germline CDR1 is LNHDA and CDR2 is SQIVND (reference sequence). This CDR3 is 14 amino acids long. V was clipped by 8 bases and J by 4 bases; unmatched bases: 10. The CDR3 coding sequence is TGTGCCAGTGGACTGACAGGGACAATCTATGGCTACACCTTC. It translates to CASGLTGTIYGYTF.

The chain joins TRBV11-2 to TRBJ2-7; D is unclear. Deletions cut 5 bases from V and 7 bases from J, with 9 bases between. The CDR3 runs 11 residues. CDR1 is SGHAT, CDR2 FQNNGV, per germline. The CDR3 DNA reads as TGTGCCAGCAGCATCCCTAAGGAGCAGTACTTC. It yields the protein CASSIPKEQYF.

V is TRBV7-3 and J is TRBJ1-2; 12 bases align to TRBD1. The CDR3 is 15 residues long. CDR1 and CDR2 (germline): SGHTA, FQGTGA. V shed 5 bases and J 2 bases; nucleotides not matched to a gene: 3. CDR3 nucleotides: TGTGCCAGCAGCGGAGGGACAGGGGGCAACTATGGCTACACCTTC. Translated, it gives CASSGGTGGNYGYTF.

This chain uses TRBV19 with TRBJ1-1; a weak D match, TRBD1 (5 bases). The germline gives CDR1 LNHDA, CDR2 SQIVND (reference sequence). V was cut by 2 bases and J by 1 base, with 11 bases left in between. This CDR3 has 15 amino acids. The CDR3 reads CASSIWGRENTEAFF. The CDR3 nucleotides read TGTGCCAGTAGTATATGGGGCAGGGAGAACACTGAAGCTTTCTTT. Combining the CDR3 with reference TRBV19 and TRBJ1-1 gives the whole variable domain DGGITQSPKYLFRKEGQNVTLSCEQNLNHDAMYWYRQDPGQGLRLIYYSQIVNDFQKGDIAEGYSVSREKKESFPLTVTSAQKNPTAFYLCASSIWGRENTEAFFGQGTRLTVV.

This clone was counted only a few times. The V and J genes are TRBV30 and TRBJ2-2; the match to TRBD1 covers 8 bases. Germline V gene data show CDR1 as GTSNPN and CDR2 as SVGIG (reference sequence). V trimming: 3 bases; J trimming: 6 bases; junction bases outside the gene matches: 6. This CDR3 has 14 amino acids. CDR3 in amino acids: CAWSRGLFAGELFF. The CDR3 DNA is TGTGCCTGGAGCAGGGGGCTGTTCGCCGGGGAGCTGTTTTTT.